These T cell receptor beta chains were read from a single sample in a study of patients and donors after allogeneic stem cell transplantation. MiXCR was run by TCRdb on the RT-PCR reads, yielding one entry per CDR3 protein. The sample records roughly 940,000 distinct CDR3 sequences, roughly 18% being singletons. Input material: blood, either unsorted or a sorted T cell fraction (not recorded which). The receptors here all came from a human donor who was either an allogeneic HSCT recipient or a stem cell or donor lymphocyte infusion donor (not recorded which). It is not recorded whose cells these are; they may come from a transplant donor. Both conserved end residues are part of each CDR3. Each record gives: clone size, V gene, J gene, D gene, CDR3 protein, CDR3 DNA. A D gene is named only where the DNA matches it firmly. Expanded clones get a size class; other rows say once, few or many, or leave the size out.

-	TRBV29-1	TRBJ1-2	-	CSVVRGYGYTF	TGCAGCGTTGTCAGGGGCTATGGCTACACCTTC
-	TRBV15	TRBJ1-1	-	CATSSSTNTEAFF	TGTGCCACCAGCTCCTCCACTAACACTGAAGCTTTCTTT
few	TRBV20-1	TRBJ2-7	-	CSARALATSNEQYF	TGCAGTGCTAGAGCCCTAGCGACTAGTAACGAGCAGTACTTC
few	TRBV7-2	TRBJ2-1	TRBD2	CASSFQRGVEQFF	TGTGCCAGCAGCTTCCAGCGGGGGGTGGAGCAGTTCTTC
-	TRBV7-9	TRBJ1-5	-	CASSLGTVQPQHF	TGTGCCAGCAGCTTAGGCACAGTTCAGCCCCAGCATTTT
-	TRBV15	TRBJ2-1	TRBD1	CATSRAGTGGGEQFF	TGTGCCACCAGCAGAGCCGGGACAGGGGGCGGAGAGCAGTTCTTC
many	TRBV12-3/TRBV12-4	TRBJ2-2	TRBD2	CASSLAGGSNTGELFF	TGTGCCAGCAGTCTTGCGGGGGGGTCTAACACCGGGGAGCTGTTTTTT
few	TRBV6-2/TRBV6-3	TRBJ2-7	-	CASSYSVHEQYF	TGTGCCAGCAGTTACTCAGTCCACGAGCAGTACTTC
many	TRBV4-2	TRBJ1-1	-	CASSPQGIAEAFF	TGTGCCAGCAGCCCCCAAGGGATCGCTGAAGCTTTCTTT
-	TRBV5-1	TRBJ1-3	TRBD1	CASSIGTGKLAGNTIYF	TGCGCCAGCAGCATAGGGACAGGGAAGCTCGCTGGAAACACCATATATTTT
-	TRBV4-1	TRBJ2-1	-	CASSPTEWGSSYNEQFF	TGCGCCAGCAGCCCCACCGAGTGGGGGAGCTCCTACAATGAGCAGTTCTTC
-	TRBV20-1	TRBJ1-1	-	CSATNAVNTEAFF	TGCAGTGCAACAAATGCGGTGAACACTGAAGCTTTCTTT
many	TRBV7-2	TRBJ2-2	-	CASSLGHQNTGELFF	TGTGCCAGCAGCTTAGGGCACCAGAACACCGGGGAGCTGTTTTTT
few	TRBV27	TRBJ2-7	-	CASSSPGQVIYEQYF	TGTGCCAGCAGTTCGCCGGGACAAGTCATCTACGAGCAGTACTTC
few	TRBV12-3/TRBV12-4	TRBJ2-1	TRBD2	CASSTGTSGRREQFF	TGTGCCAGCAGTACCGGGACTAGCGGGAGAAGGGAGCAGTTCTTC
-	TRBV6-5	TRBJ2-3	TRBD2	CASSYESSGARDTQYF	TGTGCCAGCAGTTATGAGTCTAGCGGGGCGAGGGATACGCAGTATTTT
few	TRBV27	TRBJ1-4	-	CASSWSPKGEKLFF	TGTGCCAGCAGTTGGAGCCCAAAAGGGGAAAAACTGTTTTTT
few	TRBV6-4	TRBJ2-7	-	CARSAVYEQYF	TGTGCCAGATCCGCAGTCTACGAGCAGTACTTC
few	TRBV27	TRBJ2-5	-	CASSHRTSQETQYF	TGTGCCAGCAGTCATAGGACTTCACAAGAGACCCAGTACTTC
few	TRBV11-2	TRBJ2-1	TRBD2	CASTTGGESYNEQFF	TGTGCCAGCACCACTGGGGGGGAGAGCTACAATGAGCAGTTCTTC
few	TRBV12-3/TRBV12-4	TRBJ2-2	-	CASLGPKGTGELFF	TGTGCCAGCCTGGGACCCAAAGGCACCGGGGAGCTGTTTTTT
-	TRBV3-1	TRBJ2-5	-	CASSRNGRPIETQYF	TGTGCCAGCAGCCGTAACGGGCGCCCGATTGAGACCCAGTACTTC
-	TRBV4-1	TRBJ2-5	-	CASSQERTETQYF	TGCGCCAGCAGCCAGGAAAGGACTGAGACCCAGTACTTC
few	TRBV15	TRBJ2-2	-	CATSSQGSGELFF	TGTGCCACCAGCAGTCAGGGGAGCGGGGAGCTGTTTTTT
-	TRBV20-1	TRBJ2-5	TRBD2	CSASLAGGQETQYF	TGCAGTGCTTCGCTAGCGGGGGGCCAAGAGACCCAGTACTTC
-	TRBV15	TRBJ2-1	TRBD2	CATSRGGGNEQFF	TGTGCCACCAGCAGAGGGGGGGGGAATGAGCAGTTCTTC
few	TRBV6-1	TRBJ1-5	TRBD1	CASSEGGGGGSQPQHF	TGTGCCAGCAGTGAAGGGGGAGGGGGCGGTAGTCAGCCCCAGCATTTT
-	TRBV4-2	TRBJ2-7	-	CASSQVQDGPYEQYF	TGTGCCAGCAGCCAAGTTCAGGACGGACCCTACGAGCAGTACTTC
few	TRBV5-1	TRBJ1-1	-	CASSGTGTGIKRTEAFF	TGCGCCAGCAGCGGAACCGGGACGGGAATCAAACGGACTGAAGCTTTCTTT
few	TRBV20-1	TRBJ1-1	-	CSAREMRPPQGTEAFF	TGCAGTGCTAGAGAAATGAGGCCCCCGCAGGGCACTGAAGCTTTCTTT
few	TRBV3-1	TRBJ1-4	-	CASSRRGASEKLFF	TGTGCCAGCAGCCGTCGGGGCGCGAGTGAAAAACTGTTTTTT
-	TRBV12-3/TRBV12-4	TRBJ1-2	TRBD1	CASTRDRGPYGYTF	TGTGCCAGCACCCGGGACAGGGGGCCCTATGGCTACACCTTC
few	TRBV6-6	TRBJ1-5	TRBD1	CASMGQPNQPQHF	TGTGCCAGCATGGGACAGCCCAATCAGCCCCAGCATTTT
few	TRBV3-1	TRBJ2-1	-	CASSQDYRGSLNEQFF	TGTGCCAGCAGCCAAGATTACCGGGGGAGCCTCAATGAGCAGTTCTTC
-	TRBV29-1	TRBJ2-5	-	CSTLEGRGGLAQYF	TGCAGCACTCTAGAGGGCAGGGGTGGACTGGCCCAGTACTTC
few	TRBV4-2	TRBJ2-1	TRBD2	CASSQKGLGPYNEQFF	TGTGCCAGCAGCCAAAAGGGACTAGGGCCATACAATGAGCAGTTCTTC
-	TRBV14	TRBJ1-3	TRBD1	CASSRQGEFGNTIYF	TGTGCCAGCAGCCGACAGGGAGAGTTCGGAAACACCATATATTTT
many	TRBV5-1	TRBJ1-1	-	CASSLYGDTEAFF	TGCGCCAGCAGCTTGTATGGGGACACTGAAGCTTTCTTT
-	TRBV20-1	TRBJ2-3	-	CSARVSDSSTDTQYF	TGCAGTGCTAGAGTGTCGGACTCAAGCACAGATACGCAGTATTTT
-	TRBV29-1	TRBJ2-3	TRBD2	CSVEGSGRINLTDTQYF	TGCAGCGTTGAGGGTAGCGGGAGAATCAACCTCACAGATACGCAGTATTTT
many	TRBV4-1	TRBJ1-6	TRBD1	CASSQGQGAYNSPLHF	TGCGCCAGCAGCCAAGGACAGGGGGCTTATAATTCACCCCTCCACTTT
-	TRBV4-3	TRBJ2-3	TRBD2	CASSQDRSGGQYTQYF	TGCGCCAGCAGCCAAGATCGTAGCGGGGGCCAGTACACGCAGTATTTT
-	TRBV12-3/TRBV12-4	TRBJ2-1	-	CASSGSRDNDEQFF	TGTGCCAGCAGTGGCTCTAGGGATAACGATGAGCAGTTCTTC
once	TRBV7-2	TRBJ2-7	TRBD2	CASSLLAGGPREQYF	TGTGCCAGCAGCCTCCTAGCGGGAGGGCCACGCGAGCAGTACTTC
many	TRBV5-1	TRBJ2-1	TRBD2	CASSLPLAGGLNSNEQFF	TGCGCCAGCAGCTTGCCGCTAGCGGGAGGGTTGAACAGCAATGAGCAGTTCTTC
-	TRBV3-1	TRBJ1-4	-	CASSPELGRLRKLFF	TGTGCCAGCAGCCCTGAACTAGGACGGCTGAGGAAACTGTTTTTT
-	TRBV6-2/TRBV6-3	TRBJ1-5	TRBD1	CASSYSNGQGPQPQHF	TGTGCCAGCAGTTACTCGAATGGACAGGGCCCTCAGCCCCAGCATTTT
few	TRBV25-1	TRBJ1-4	TRBD1	CASSEFNRDRDEKLFF	TGTGCCAGCAGTGAATTCAACCGGGACAGGGATGAAAAACTGTTTTTT
once	TRBV19	TRBJ2-7	TRBD1	CASSPSTGSSYEQYF	TGTGCCAGTAGTCCCTCGACAGGGAGCTCCTACGAGCAGTACTTC
-	TRBV29-1	TRBJ2-3	TRBD2	CSGRSGGADTQYF	TGCAGCGGACGTTCGGGGGGGGCAGATACGCAGTATTTT
few	TRBV5-1	TRBJ1-1	TRBD1	CASGAGGYTEAFF	TGCGCCAGCGGGGCAGGGGGTTACACTGAAGCTTTCTTT
few	TRBV12-3/TRBV12-4	TRBJ1-6	-	CASSLAGLGEPLHF	TGTGCCAGCAGTTTGGCGGGCCTTGGGGAACCCCTCCACTTT
few	TRBV12-3/TRBV12-4	TRBJ2-7	-	CASTEGPSYEQYF	TGTGCCAGCACTGAGGGGCCCTCCTACGAGCAGTACTTC
-	TRBV20-1	TRBJ2-1	TRBD2	CSAPLAGGPGGEQFF	TGCAGTGCTCCCCTAGCGGGAGGGCCGGGGGGTGAGCAGTTCTTC
-	TRBV4-3	TRBJ1-4	-	CASSQGYNSRPNEKLFF	TGCGCCAGCAGCCAAGGCTATAACAGCAGGCCTAATGAAAAACTGTTTTTT
many	TRBV20-1	TRBJ2-7	-	CSAYTGSYEQYF	TGCAGTGCGTATACAGGGTCCTACGAGCAGTACTTC
-	TRBV5-1	TRBJ1-1	-	CASRLAGADEAFF	TGCGCCAGCAGACTTGCGGGCGCTGACGAAGCTTTCTTT
few	TRBV7-8	TRBJ1-2	-	CASSLARTFNYGYTF	TGTGCCAGCAGCTTAGCGCGGACCTTTAACTATGGCTACACCTTC
-	TRBV30	TRBJ1-6	-	CAWGRWSSYNSPLHF	TGTGCCTGGGGCAGATGGAGCTCCTATAATTCACCCCTCCACTTT
few	TRBV11-2	TRBJ2-2	-	CASSLLAAREGGDTGELFF	TGTGCCAGCAGCTTATTGGCGGCTCGGGAAGGGGGGGACACCGGGGAGCTGTTTTTT